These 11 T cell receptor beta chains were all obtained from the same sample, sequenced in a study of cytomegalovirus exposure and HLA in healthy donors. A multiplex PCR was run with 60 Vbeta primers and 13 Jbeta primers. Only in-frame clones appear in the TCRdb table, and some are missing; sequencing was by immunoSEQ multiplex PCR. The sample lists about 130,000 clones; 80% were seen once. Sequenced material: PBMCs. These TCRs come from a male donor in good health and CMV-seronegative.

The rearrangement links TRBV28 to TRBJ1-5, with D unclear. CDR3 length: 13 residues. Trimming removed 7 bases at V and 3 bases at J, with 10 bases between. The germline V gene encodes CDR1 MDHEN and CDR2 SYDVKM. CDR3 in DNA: TGTGCCAGCACCCCAGGTGCCAATCAGCCCCAGCATTTT. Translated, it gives CASTPGANQPQHF.

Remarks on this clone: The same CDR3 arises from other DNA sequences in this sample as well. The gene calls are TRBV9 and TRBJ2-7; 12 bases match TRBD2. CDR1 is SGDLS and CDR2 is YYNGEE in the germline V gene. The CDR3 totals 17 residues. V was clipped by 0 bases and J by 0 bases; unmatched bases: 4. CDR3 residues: CASSVGLAGGSSYEQYF. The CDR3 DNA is TGTGCCAGCAGCGTAGGTCTAGCGGGGGGGAGCTCCTACGAGCAGTACTTC.

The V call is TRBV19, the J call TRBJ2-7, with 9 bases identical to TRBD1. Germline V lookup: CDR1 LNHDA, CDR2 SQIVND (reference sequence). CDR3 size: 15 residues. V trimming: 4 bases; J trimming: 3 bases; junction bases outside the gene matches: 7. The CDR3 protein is CASSTYRGLYYEQYF. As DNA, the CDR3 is TGTGCCAGTAGTACCTACAGGGGGCTTTACTACGAGCAGTACTTC.

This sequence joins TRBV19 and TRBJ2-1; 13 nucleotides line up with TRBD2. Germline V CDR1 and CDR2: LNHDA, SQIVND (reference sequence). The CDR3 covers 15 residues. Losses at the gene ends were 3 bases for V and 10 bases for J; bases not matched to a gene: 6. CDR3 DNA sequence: TGTGCCAGTAGTATTGGGACTAGCGGGATTAGAGAGCAGTTCTTC. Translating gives CASSIGTSGIREQFF.

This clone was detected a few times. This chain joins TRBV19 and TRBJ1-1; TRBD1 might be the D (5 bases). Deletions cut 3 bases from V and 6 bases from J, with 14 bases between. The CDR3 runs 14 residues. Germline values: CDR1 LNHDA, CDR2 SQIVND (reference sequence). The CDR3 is CASSIRAVAAEAFF. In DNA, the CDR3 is TGTGCCAGTAGTATCAGGGCAGTTGCCGCTGAAGCTTTCTTT.

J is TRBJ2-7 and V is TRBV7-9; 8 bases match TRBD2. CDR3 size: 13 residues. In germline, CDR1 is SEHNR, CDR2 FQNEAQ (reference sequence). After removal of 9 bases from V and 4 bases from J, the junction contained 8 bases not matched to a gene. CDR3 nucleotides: TGTGCCAGTCGTAGCGGGAATCGGTACGAGCAGTACTTC. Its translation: CASRSGNRYEQYF.

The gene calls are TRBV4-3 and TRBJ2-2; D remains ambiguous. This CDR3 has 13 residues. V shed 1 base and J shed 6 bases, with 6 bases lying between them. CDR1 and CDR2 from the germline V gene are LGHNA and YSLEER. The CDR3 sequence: CASSQGDAGELFF. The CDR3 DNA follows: TGCGCCAGCAGCCAAGGAGATGCCGGGGAGCTGTTTTTT.

The CDR3 DNA follows: TGTGCCAGCATGGGGACAGACAATGAGCAGTTCTTC. It encodes CASMGTDNEQFF. The J gene is TRBJ2-1, the V gene TRBV6-9, with 7 bases aligning to TRBD1. Germline V gene sequence: CDR1 MNHGY, CDR2 SVAAGI. The CDR3 extends over 12 amino acids. J lost 5 bases, V lost 7 bases, and 2 bases had no gene match.

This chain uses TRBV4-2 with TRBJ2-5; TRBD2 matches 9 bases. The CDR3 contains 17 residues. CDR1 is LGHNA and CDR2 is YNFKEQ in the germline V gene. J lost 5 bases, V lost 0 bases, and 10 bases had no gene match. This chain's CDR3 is CASSQEKRLAGDETQYF. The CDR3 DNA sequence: TGTGCCAGCAGCCAAGAGAAAAGATTAGCGGGGGATGAGACCCAGTACTTC.

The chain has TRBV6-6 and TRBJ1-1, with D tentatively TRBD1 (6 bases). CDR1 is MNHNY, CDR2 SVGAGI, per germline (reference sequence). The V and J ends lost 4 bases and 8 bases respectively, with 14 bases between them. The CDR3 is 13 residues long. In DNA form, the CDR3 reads TGTGCCAGCAGTTCCAGGGGCCGGCCAGAAGCTTTCTTT. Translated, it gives CASSSRGRPEAFF.

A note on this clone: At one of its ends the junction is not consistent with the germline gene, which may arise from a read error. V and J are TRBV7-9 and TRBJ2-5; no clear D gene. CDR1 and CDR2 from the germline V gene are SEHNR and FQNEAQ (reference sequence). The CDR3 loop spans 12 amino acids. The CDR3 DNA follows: TGTTCCAGCAGCTTTCTGGCTGAGACCCAGTACTTC. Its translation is CSSSFLAETQYF.